This TCR beta chain was identified in a study of human CD4 T cells and Enterobacteriaceae. Measured with immunoSEQ multiplex PCR; TCRdb has only the in-frame clones, and not every one. Of tens of thousands of clones in the sample, approximately 84% were seen once. The memory gate held CD4+ cells that were not CD45RA+CCR7+CD95- naive cells, over 95% pure. CD8+, CD14+, CD16+, CD56+, CD19+ and CD25-bright cells were excluded before sorting. A note on this clone: Its antigen is not known.

The CDR3 totals 14 residues. Losses at the gene ends were 6 bases for V and 7 bases for J; bases not matched to a gene: 14. Germline V gene sequence: CDR1 SQVTM, CDR2 ANQGSEA. Findings and limits, study-wide: Ex vivo, broadly cross-reactive clonotypes appeared more expanded than specific ones.

J is TRBJ1-1 and V is TRBV29-1; 7 bases fit TRBD1. Sequencing input: memory CD4+ T cells from blood. This TCR came from a human donor in good health. The CDR3 protein is CSVTRGGSRFEAFF. CDR3 coding DNA: TGCAGCGTAACCAGGGGGGGGTCCCGCTTTGAAGCTTTCTTT.